The source of this T cell receptor beta chain is a study of T-cell reconstitution after alpha-beta-depleted transplantation in children. TCRbeta library preparation incorporated unique molecular identifiers. TCRdb re-called the PCR reads with MiXCR, one entry per CDR3 protein. The sample yields more than 150,000 distinct CDR3 sequences, approximately 15% seen once. In its sample, this clonotype was seen many times. The receptor comes from a human donor who donated a stem cell graft to a child with acute lymphoblastic leukemia. The sequences come from PBMCs from the stem cell graft donor, collected from the stem cell graft.

CDR3 in amino acids: CASSLHRDLFLYEQYF. CDR3 nucleotides: TGCGCCAGCAGCTTGCACCGGGATCTATTTCTATACGAGCAGTACTTC. The chain employs TRBV5-1 and TRBJ2-7, with a weak D call TRBD2 (5 bases). V was cut by 1 base and J by 4 bases, with 18 bases left in between. This CDR3 spans 16 amino acids. Germline CDR1 SGHRS, CDR2 YFSETQ.